The clone carrying this T cell receptor (beta chain) was seen ten or more times. Its specificity is unknown. These data come from a study of T cells in Graves' hyperthyroidism and ophthalmopathy. The overall study: Peripheral blood sampling occurred at initial diagnosis, before any treatment.

Overall study results and limits: Among clonotypes expanded in thyroid above 0.001, most were also found in blood.

Researchers amplified the TCR beta CDR3 regions from RNA transcripts. The HTBI primer set was used in a first-round RT-PCR of the TCR CDR3. TCRdb passed the multiplex PCR reads through MiXCR, listing each CDR3 protein once. The top ten clones hold roughly 9.6% of a sample with over 300,000 distinct CDR3 sequences, approximately 15% of them seen once. Germline V CDR1 and CDR2: LGHDT, YNNKEL (reference sequence). This CDR3 comprises 11 residues. Trimming pared 4 bases from V and 8 bases from J, leaving 7 bases between. The PBMCs studied were ones that came from 10 ml fresh peripheral blood. The rearrangement uses TRBV3-1 and TRBJ2-3; TRBD2 is a possible D gene (5 bases). Sequencing was done on a sample of blood. The clonotype originates from a woman aged 55 to 70 with Graves' hyperthyroidism. This CDR3 reads CASSRRSTQYF. CDR3 in DNA: TGTGCCAGCAGCCGGAGGTCTACGCAGTATTTT.